This T cell receptor beta chain was captured in a study of CD8+ T cells in alopecia areata. Study-level results: Affected scalp, especially in alopecia totalis/universalis, had a higher clonality than normal scalp did. Scalp sample data also include resident alphabeta T cells from normal skin.

Those with alopecia areata gave lesional scalp punch biopsies and peripheral blood. RNA was isolated and reverse transcribed to cDNA, the sequencing template. Profiling relied on immunoSEQ multiplex PCR, and the TCRdb table lists in-frame clones only, not all of them. The sample yields 180,000 or so clones, 65% to 75% seen once. The table lists this clone with a few counts. What it binds is unknown. V was cut by 4 bases and J by 5 bases, with 13 bases left in between. Germline loops: CDR1 ENHRY, CDR2 SYGVKD. This CDR3 is built from 14 residues. The V gene is TRBV10-3, the J gene TRBJ2-3; a possible D gene is TRBD1 (6 bases). The sequencing used CD8+ T cells sorted from blood, collected at week 0. This sequence originates from a human donor with alopecia areata. CDR3 region: CAISGPGAGDTQYF. The CDR3 DNA sequence: TGTGCCATCAGTGGGCCAGGGGCTGGAGATACGCAGTATTTT.